This TCR beta chain was found in a study of T cells in Graves' hyperthyroidism and ophthalmopathy. TCR beta CDR3 regions were amplified from RNA transcripts. Researchers ran a first-round RT-PCR on the TCR CDR3 using the HTBI primer set. One entry per CDR3 protein results from TCRdb running MiXCR on the multiplex PCR reads. Altogether about 300,000 distinct CDR3 sequences are present, over 15% being singletons, with the ten largest covering approximately 35%. The V end was cut by 7 bases, the J end by 8 bases, with 13 bases between. This CDR3 has 12 residues. Germline V lookup: CDR1 SGHRS, CDR2 YFSETQ. The source of the PBMCs was 8.5 to 10 ml of fresh peripheral blood.

This TCR was sampled from a man aged 25 to 40 with Graves' hyperthyroidism. V is TRBV5-1 and J is TRBJ2-1; the D gene could be TRBD1 or TRBD2 (5 bases each). The specimen was blood. The CDR3 region is CASRGAPDEQFF. Written as DNA, the CDR3 is TGCGCCAGCCGGGGCGCCCCGGATGAGCAGTTCTTC.